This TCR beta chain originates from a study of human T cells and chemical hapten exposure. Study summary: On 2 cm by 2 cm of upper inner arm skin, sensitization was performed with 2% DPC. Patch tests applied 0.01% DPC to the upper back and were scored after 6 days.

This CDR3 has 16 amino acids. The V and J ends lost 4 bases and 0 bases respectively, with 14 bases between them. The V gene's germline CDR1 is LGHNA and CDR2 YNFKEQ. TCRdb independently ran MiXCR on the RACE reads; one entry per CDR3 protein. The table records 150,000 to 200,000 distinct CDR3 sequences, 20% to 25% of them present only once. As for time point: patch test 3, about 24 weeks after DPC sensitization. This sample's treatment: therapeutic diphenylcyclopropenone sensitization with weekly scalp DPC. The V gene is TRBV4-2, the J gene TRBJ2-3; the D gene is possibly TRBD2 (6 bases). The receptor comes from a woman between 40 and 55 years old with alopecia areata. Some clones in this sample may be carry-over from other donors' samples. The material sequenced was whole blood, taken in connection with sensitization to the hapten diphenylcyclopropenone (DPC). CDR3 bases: TGTGCCAGCAGCCCGAATAGCGGACTAAGCACAGATACGCAGTATTTT. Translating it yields CASSPNSGLSTDTQYF.